This TCR beta chain was recorded in a study of CD8+ T cells in alopecia areata. Regarding the study as a whole: Alopecia totalis/universalis scalp especially showed more expanded CD8+ clones than normal scalp. Normal skin's resident alphabeta T cells are sequenced alongside lesional scalp T cells. Possibly because of HLA-related factors, TCR sharing was less clear across patients than in mice.

After isolation, RNA underwent reverse transcription to generate cDNA as the sequencing template. TCRdb keeps only in-frame clones here, not all; method: immunoSEQ multiplex PCR. Among roughly 140,000 clones listed, 40% to 65% were seen once. The J segment lost 4 bases and the V segment lost 5 bases, leaving 15 bases of the junction unmatched. CDR1 SQVTM and CDR2 ANQGSEA come from the germline V gene. The CDR3 is made up of 16 amino acids. In the case of this clone: Its antigen is as yet unknown.

In alopecia areata patients, both lesional scalp punch biopsies and peripheral blood were collected. V usage is TRBV29-1 and J usage is TRBJ2-7; 9 bases match TRBD2. This TCR derives from a human donor with alopecia areata. Specimen: CD8+ T cells sorted from blood, collected at week 0. The chain's CDR3 is CSVSGLPSGEPYEQYF. CDR3 DNA: TGCAGCGTTTCGGGTCTGCCTAGCGGGGAACCGTACGAGCAGTACTTC.